This T cell receptor beta chain appears in the sequencing data of a study of T cell responses to AZD1222 COVID-19 vaccine. Study-level findings and limits: Scientists sampled the repertoires only once the peak T cell response had passed. Two AZD1222 doses significantly raised spike-specific TCR breadth and depth over controls. Nearly half of unique spike-specific TCRs reportedly avoided B.1.351 and B.1.1.7 mutated regions. Only six or seven AZD1222 recipients were seropositive at baseline.

Concerning this clone itself: The antigen is not known.

Assay: immunoSEQ multiplex PCR; the TCRdb copy retains only in-frame clones and omits some. The sample holds 99,000 or so clones, approximately 89% seen once. The germline V gene has CDR1 MGHRA and CDR2 YSYEKL. V was cut by 1 base and J by 6 bases, with 16 bases left in between. This CDR3 region has 15 residues. This material consisted of peripheral blood, taken 28 days after the second AZD1222 dose. The sequence came from an adult who received the AZD1222 COVID-19 vaccine. The J gene is TRBJ2-7, the V gene TRBV4-1; D may match TRBD1 or TRBD2 (7 bases each). The CDR3 spells CASSQAGGGGIEQYF. Written as DNA, the CDR3 is TGCGCCAGCAGCCAAGCAGGGGGAGGGGGCATCGAGCAGTACTTC.